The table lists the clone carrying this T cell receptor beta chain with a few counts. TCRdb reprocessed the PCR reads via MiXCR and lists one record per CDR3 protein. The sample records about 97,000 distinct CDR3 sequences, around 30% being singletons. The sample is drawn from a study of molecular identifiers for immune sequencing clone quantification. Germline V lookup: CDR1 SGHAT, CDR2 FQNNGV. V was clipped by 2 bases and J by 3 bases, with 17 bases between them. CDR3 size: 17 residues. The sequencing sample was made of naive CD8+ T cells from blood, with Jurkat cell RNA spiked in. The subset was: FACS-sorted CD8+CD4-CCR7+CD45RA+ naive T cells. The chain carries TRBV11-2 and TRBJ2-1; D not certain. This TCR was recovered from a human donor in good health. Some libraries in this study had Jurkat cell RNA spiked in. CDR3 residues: CASSLWFVGSSYNEQFF. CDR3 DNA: TGTGCCAGCAGCTTATGGTTTGTCGGATCGAGCTACAATGAGCAGTTCTTC.